Shown below are 29 T cell receptor beta chains from a single sample sequenced in a study of T cell responses to AZD1222 COVID-19 vaccine. Produced via immunoSEQ multiplex PCR; TCRdb's table is partial and in-frame only. The sample contains 200,000 or so clones, approximately 94% of which appear only once. Material: peripheral blood, obtained on day 0 of AZD1222 vaccination. The receptors derive from an adult in good health.

The V call is TRBV9, the J call TRBJ2-5; maybe TRBD1 (5 bases). In germline, CDR1 is SGDLS, CDR2 YYNGEE. Trimming stripped 2 bases from V and 5 bases from J, with 16 bases between. This CDR3 region has 15 residues. CDR3 loop: CASSVSPDTKETQYF. The CDR3 region has the DNA TGTGCCAGCAGCGTCAGCCCGGACACTAAGGAGACCCAGTACTTC.

The chain carries TRBV14 and TRBJ2-1; 15 nucleotides match TRBD2. The CDR3 length is 19 residues. Germline loops: CDR1 SGHDN, CDR2 FVKESK. Trimming at V came to 4 bases and at J to 2 bases, leaving 9 bases not matched to a gene. CDR3 sequence (DNA): TGTGCCAGCAGCCGCACGGGGACTAGCGGGAGGACTCCCTACAATGAGCAGTTCTTC. Encoded protein: CASSRTGTSGRTPYNEQFF.

The chain is built from TRBV19 and TRBJ2-1; weak D call: TRBD2 (6 bases). CDR1 and CDR2 (germline): LNHDA, SQIVND (reference sequence). V shed 1 base and J shed 2 bases, with 15 bases lying between them. CDR3 length equals 17 residues. The CDR3 coding sequence is TGTGCCAGTAGTATAGTAGGACTATCGGGGGCCTACAATGAGCAGTTCTTC. Translating it yields CASSIVGLSGAYNEQFF.

The chain has TRBV12-2 and TRBJ1-2; no DNA check was done on the table's D call, TRBD1. TRBV12-2 is noted as a pseudogene. This CDR3 is 15 amino acids long. CDR3 nucleotide sequence: TGTGCAAGTCGCTTAGAGGACAGGGGCTCTGATGGCTACACCTTC. This sequence encodes CASRLEDRGSDGYTF.

The chain is built from TRBV29-1 and TRBJ2-7; the match to TRBD1 covers 7 bases. J lost 5 bases, V lost 5 bases, and 6 bases had no gene match. This CDR3 is built from 12 residues. Germline V gene data show CDR1 as SQVTM and CDR2 as ANQGSEA. The CDR3 protein is CSVRYRGHEQYF. The CDR3 region has the DNA TGCAGCGTTCGGTACAGGGGCCACGAGCAGTACTTC.

This rearrangement joins TRBV19 to TRBJ2-1; possible D gene TRBD1, 6 bases. The germline CDR1 and CDR2 sequences are LNHDA and SQIVND (reference sequence). The V end lost 6 bases, the J end lost 7 bases, and 13 bases lay between the germline ends. The CDR3 is 13 amino acids. The CDR3 reads CASRLLGGNEQFF. The CDR3 DNA is TGTGCCAGTAGACTGCTAGGGGGTAATGAGCAGTTCTTC.

The rearrangement joins TRBV30 to TRBJ2-1, with D tentatively TRBD2 (5 bases). The CDR3 runs 13 residues. Trimming stripped 2 bases from V and 8 bases from J, with 13 bases between. CDR1 and CDR2 (germline): GTSNPN, SVGIG (reference sequence). CDR3 in DNA: TGTGCCTGGAGTACGGGCTTCGGGGATGAGCAGTTCTTC. Translating gives CAWSTGFGDEQFF.

The V call is TRBV18, the J call TRBJ2-1, with 7 bases identical to TRBD2. Germline CDR1 is KGHSH and CDR2 is LQKENI. The CDR3 extends over 16 amino acids. The J segment lost 6 bases and the V segment lost 1 base, leaving 9 bases of the junction unmatched. For the CDR3, the DNA is TGTGCCAGCTCACCACTCCGAGCGGGAATCTCCAATGAGCAGTTCTTC. Translation gives CASSPLRAGISNEQFF.

The chain couples TRBV3-1 (or the pseudogene TRBV3-2) to TRBJ2-4; D not certain. V was trimmed by 4 bases and J by 0 bases, leaving 13 bases between them. The germline CDR1 and CDR2 sequences are LGHDT and YNNKEL (reference sequence). This CDR3 is built from 16 residues. The CDR3 spells CASSPNSFLAKNIQYF. CDR3 in DNA: TGTGCCAGCAGCCCGAACTCGTTCCTAGCCAAAAACATTCAGTACTTC.

The chain joins TRBV27 to TRBJ2-1, with 11 bases lining up with TRBD2. The germline V gene encodes CDR1 MNHEY and CDR2 SMNVEV (reference sequence). The J segment lost 4 bases and the V segment lost 0 bases, leaving 8 bases of the junction unmatched. CDR3 length: 18 residues. CDR3 sequence (DNA): TGTGCCAGCAGTTTATCACAATTCCTAGCGGGGGGATACAATGAGCAGTTCTTC. This translates into CASSLSQFLAGGYNEQFF.

The chain combines TRBV5-1 with TRBJ2-7; D remains unclear. Germline CDR1 SGHRS, CDR2 YFSETQ. V lost 4 bases to trimming and J lost 3 bases, with 5 bases between them. This CDR3 spans 11 amino acids. CDR3 bases: TGCGCCAGCAGCAATGTCTACGAGCAGTACTTC. It is translated as CASSNVYEQYF.

The rearrangement joins TRBV30 to TRBJ1-1; D remains ambiguous. The CDR3 is 11 amino acids. Germline V gene sequence: CDR1 GTSNPN, CDR2 SVGIG (reference sequence). V gave up 8 bases and J gave up 9 bases, with 16 bases separating them. The CDR3 is CASLAGTKAFF. The CDR3 nucleotides read TGTGCCAGTCTAGCAGGTACGAAAGCTTTCTTT.

V is TRBV7-8 and J is TRBJ2-1; tentative D call: TRBD2 (5 bases). In germline, CDR1 is SGHVS, CDR2 FQNEAQ. V was trimmed by 1 base and J by 1 base, leaving 8 bases between them. This CDR3 comprises 15 residues. The CDR3 is CASSLGAESYNEQFF. CDR3 nucleotide sequence: TGTGCCAGCAGCTTAGGAGCGGAATCCTACAATGAGCAGTTCTTC.

The CDR3 loop is CASSQVLYQETQYF. DNA for the CDR3: TGCGCCAGCAGCCAAGTGCTGTACCAAGAGACCCAGTACTTC. The rearrangement links TRBV4-3 to TRBJ2-5, with D unresolved. This CDR3 is 14 amino acids long. V dropped 1 base and J dropped 0 bases, with 6 bases sitting between them. Germline CDR1 is LGHNA and CDR2 is YSLEER.

The V and J genes are TRBV7-3 and TRBJ2-3; the match to TRBD2 covers 14 bases. The trim removed 5 bases at V and 7 bases at J, leaving 5 bases unmatched. The CDR3 is 15 amino acids. Germline CDR1 SGHTA, CDR2 FQGTGA. Here the CDR3 DNA reads TGTGCCAGCAGCGCGACTAGCGGGAGGGCAAATACGCAGTATTTT. This translates into CASSATSGRANTQYF.

The rearrangement joins TRBV7-9 to TRBJ2-2; D is unclear. V shed 5 bases and J shed 4 bases, with 8 bases lying between them. Germline-derived CDR1 and CDR2 are SEHNR and FQNEAQ (reference sequence). The length of the CDR3 is 13 residues. The CDR3: CASSRRGTGELFF. CDR3 DNA: TGTGCCAGCAGCCGTCGTGGCACCGGGGAGCTGTTTTTT.

The chain has TRBV9 and TRBJ2-7, with 15 bases identical to TRBD2. With 3 bases clipped from V and 6 bases from J, the junction kept 13 bases outside the gene matches. This CDR3 is built from 18 residues. Per the germline V gene, CDR1 is SGDLS and CDR2 is YYNGEE. CDR3 amino acids: CASSGEGLAGGTRGEQYF. CDR3 bases: TGTGCCAGCAGCGGGGAGGGACTAGCGGGGGGAACCCGCGGCGAGCAGTACTTC. Based on the CDR3 plus reference TRBV9 and TRBJ2-7, the full variable domain is DSGVTQTPKHLITATGQRVTLRCSPRSGDLSVYWYQQSLDQGLQFLIQYYNGEERAKGNILERFSAQQFPDLHSELNLSSLELGDSALYFCASSGEGLAGGTRGEQYFGPGTRLTVT.

J is TRBJ2-1 and V is TRBV6-5, with 11 bases identical to TRBD2. The CDR3 runs to 16 residues. CDR1 and CDR2 (germline): MNHEY, SVGAGI. V lost 2 bases and J lost 6; bases outside the gene matches: 6. CDR3 sequence reads: CASSYPTSGKFNEQFF. CDR3 nucleotide sequence: TGTGCCAGCAGTTACCCGACTAGCGGGAAATTCAATGAGCAGTTCTTC.

This clone occurred once. The genes are TRBV2 and TRBJ2-5; 8 positions agree with TRBD1. Germline V CDR1 and CDR2: SNHLY, FYNNEI. This CDR3 has 14 amino acids. V shed 5 bases and J 2 bases; nucleotides not matched to a gene: 4. Here the CDR3 DNA reads TGTGCCAGCAGTCGGACAGGGTTACAAGAGACCCAGTACTTC. Residues: CASSRTGLQETQYF.

The chain combines TRBV3-1 (or the pseudogene TRBV3-2) with TRBJ2-7; D is uncertain. The V end lost 0 bases, the J end lost 2 bases, and 14 bases lay between the germline ends. Germline V gene sequence: CDR1 LGHDT, CDR2 YNNKEL (reference sequence). CDR3 length equals 16 residues. The DNA for the CDR3 is TGTGCCAGCAGCCAAGACTTCCGGCCTTCTCCCTACGAGCAGTACTTC. It is translated as CASSQDFRPSPYEQYF.

This chain uses TRBV6-5 with TRBJ2-7; D unclear. The germline gives CDR1 MNHEY, CDR2 SVGAGI. V was trimmed by 0 bases and J by 5 bases, leaving 11 bases between them. The CDR3 extends over 14 amino acids. The CDR3 protein is CASSYSGIWNEQYF. For the CDR3, the DNA is TGTGCCAGCAGTTACTCAGGGATTTGGAACGAGCAGTACTTC.

V and J are TRBV19 and TRBJ1-1; no clear D. Trimming stripped 5 bases from V and 0 bases from J, with 13 bases between. The CDR3 is 15 amino acids. CDR1 LNHDA and CDR2 SQIVND come from the germline V gene (reference sequence). The DNA of the CDR3 is TGTGCCAGTAGTTCACCAGGATTTATGAACACTGAAGCTTTCTTT. Its translation is CASSSPGFMNTEAFF.

This chain uses TRBV27 with TRBJ2-7; possible D gene TRBD1, 5 bases. Trimming shortened V by 5 bases and J by 6 bases, and 23 bases separated the two germline ends. Germline V CDR1 and CDR2: MNHEY, SMNVEV (reference sequence). CDR3 length: 16 residues. For the CDR3, the DNA is TGTGCCAGCAGTCCTCACTTTGGGGCCTTCCTCCTCGAGCAGTACTTC. Residues: CASSPHFGAFLLEQYF.

This clone is a singleton in its sample. The chain combines TRBV4-1 with TRBJ2-7; tentatively, D is TRBD2 (5 bases). Germline lookup yields CDR1 MGHRA and CDR2 YSYEKL. Trimming removed 1 base from V and 4 bases from J, with 11 bases in between. CDR3 length equals 14 residues. The CDR3 nucleotides read TGCGCCAGCAGCCAAGTCGAGGGCCGATACGAGCAGTACTTC. This gives the protein CASSQVEGRYEQYF.

The V gene is TRBV11-3, the J gene TRBJ2-1; no firm D call. The CDR3 has 16 residues. Trimming left V 4 bases short and J 0 bases short, with 13 bases between. The germline V gene has CDR1 SGHNT and CDR2 YENEEA. CDR3 in DNA: TGTGCCAGCAGCTCAGCTAGTTTGAGCTCCTACAATGAGCAGTTCTTC. The encoded protein is CASSSASLSSYNEQFF.

The V and J genes are TRBV14 and TRBJ2-3; D is unresolved. CDR1 and CDR2 from the germline V gene are SGHDN and FVKESK. The V end was cut by 1 base, the J end by 2 bases, with 10 bases between. The CDR3 has 15 amino acids. For the CDR3, the DNA is TGTGCCAGCAGCCAAGCCCGAGGTCCCACAGATACGCAGTATTTT. It yields the protein CASSQARGPTDTQYF.

The CDR3 nucleotides are TGCGCCAGCAGCTTGACTAGCGGGCCATACAATGAGCAGTTCTTC. It yields the protein CASSLTSGPYNEQFF. The chain employs TRBV10-1 and TRBJ2-1; 10 bases are a match to TRBD2. This CDR3 comprises 15 residues. Trimming removed 6 bases from V and 4 bases from J; junction bases left unmatched: 6. Germline V gene sequence: CDR1 WNHNN, CDR2 SYGVQD (reference sequence).

This clone was detected only once. The chain employs TRBV6-5 and TRBJ1-2, with D maybe TRBD1 (5 bases). Germline V lookup: CDR1 MNHEY, CDR2 SVGAGI. With 6 bases removed from V and 6 bases from J, the gap between germline ends came to 14 bases. The CDR3 consists of 13 residues. The CDR3: CASSAQSGDGYTF. As DNA, the CDR3 is TGTGCCAGCAGCGCTCAGTCGGGGGATGGCTACACCTTC.

V usage is TRBV24-1 and J usage is TRBJ2-3; a possible D gene is TRBD1 (6 bases). Trimming took off 1 base at V and 0 bases at J, with 10 bases between the two ends. From germline, CDR1 is KGHDR and CDR2 SFDVKD. This CDR3 has 16 residues. The CDR3: CATSDFRGFSTDTQYF. Written as DNA, the CDR3 is TGTGCCACCAGTGATTTCAGGGGCTTTAGCACAGATACGCAGTATTTT.